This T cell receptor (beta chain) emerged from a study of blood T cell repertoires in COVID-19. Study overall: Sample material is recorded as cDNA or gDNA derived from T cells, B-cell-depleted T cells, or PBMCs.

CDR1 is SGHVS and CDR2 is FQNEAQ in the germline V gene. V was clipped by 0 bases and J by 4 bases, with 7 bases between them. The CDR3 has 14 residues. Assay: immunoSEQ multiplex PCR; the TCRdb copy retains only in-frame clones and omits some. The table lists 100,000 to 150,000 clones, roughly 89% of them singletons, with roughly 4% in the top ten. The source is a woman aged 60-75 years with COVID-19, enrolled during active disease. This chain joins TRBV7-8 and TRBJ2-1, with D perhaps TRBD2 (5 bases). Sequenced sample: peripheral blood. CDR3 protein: CASSLAEVYNEQFF. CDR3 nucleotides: TGTGCCAGCAGCTTAGCGGAGGTATACAATGAGCAGTTCTTC.